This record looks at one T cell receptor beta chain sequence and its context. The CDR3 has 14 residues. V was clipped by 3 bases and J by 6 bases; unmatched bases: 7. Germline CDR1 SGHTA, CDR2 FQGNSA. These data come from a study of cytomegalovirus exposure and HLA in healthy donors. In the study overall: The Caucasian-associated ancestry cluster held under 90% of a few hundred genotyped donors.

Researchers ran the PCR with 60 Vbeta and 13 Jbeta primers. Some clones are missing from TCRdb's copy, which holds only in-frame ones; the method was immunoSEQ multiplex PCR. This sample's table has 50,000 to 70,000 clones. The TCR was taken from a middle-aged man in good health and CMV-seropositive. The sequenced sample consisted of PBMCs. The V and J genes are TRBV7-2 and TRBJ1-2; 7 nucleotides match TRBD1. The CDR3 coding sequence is TGTGCCAGCAGCTTCGACGGGACAGATAATGGCTACACCTTC. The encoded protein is CASSFDGTDNGYTF. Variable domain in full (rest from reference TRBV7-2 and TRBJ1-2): GAGVSQSPSNKVTEKGKDVELRCDPISGHTALYWYRQSLGQGLEFLIYFQGNSAPDKSGLPSDRFSAERTGGSVSTLTIQRTQQEDSAVYLCASSFDGTDNGYTFGSGTRLTVV.